Listed here are 2 T cell receptor beta chains from one sample, sequenced in a study of blood T cells in healthy people across ages. For the second PCR, which ran for 7 to 11 cycles, a sample-barcoded 5' primer and a J-beta primer mix were used. TCRdb reprocessed the 5' RACE reads with MiXCR, giving one entry per CDR3 protein. The table records about 1,800,000 distinct CDR3 sequences, roughly 28% of them present only once. The sample taken for sequencing was blood. These receptors were obtained from a woman aged 25 to 39 in good health.

The table lists this clonotype with a few counts. This chain connects TRBV10-2 to TRBJ2-7; no clear D gene. CDR3 length: 16 residues. Looked up from germline, CDR1 is WSHSY and CDR2 is SAAADI. V was clipped by 5 bases and J by 6 bases, with 23 bases between them. This CDR3 reads CASSPVRSSRRTEQYF. The CDR3 DNA is TGCGCCAGCAGTCCTGTTAGGTCCTCCCGGCGGACCGAGCAGTACTTC.

This clonotype was counted once. A much larger clone differs from this one at a single base, so this may be a read error. V and J are TRBV5-1 and TRBJ2-7; D is uncertain. This CDR3 region has 11 residues. The V gene's germline CDR1 is SGHRS and CDR2 YFSETQ. CDR3 sequence reads: CASSRGVEQDF. The CDR3, as DNA: TGCGCCAGCAGCCGTGGGGTCGAGCAGGACTTC.